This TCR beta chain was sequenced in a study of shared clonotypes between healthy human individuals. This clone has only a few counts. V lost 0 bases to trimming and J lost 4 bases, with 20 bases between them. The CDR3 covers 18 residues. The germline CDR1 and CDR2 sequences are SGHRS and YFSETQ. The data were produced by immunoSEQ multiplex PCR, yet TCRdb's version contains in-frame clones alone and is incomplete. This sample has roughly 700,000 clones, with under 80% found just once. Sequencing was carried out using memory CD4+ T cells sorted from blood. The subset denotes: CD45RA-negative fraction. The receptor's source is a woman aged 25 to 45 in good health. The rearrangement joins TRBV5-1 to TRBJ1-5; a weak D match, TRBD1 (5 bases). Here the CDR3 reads CASSLGFPGGGENQPQHF. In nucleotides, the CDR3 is TGCGCCAGCAGCTTGGGTTTCCCGGGTGGGGGAGAGAATCAGCCCCAGCATTTT.